This T cell receptor (beta chain) was recovered during a study of control samples from healthy donors and cancer patients. Profiled with immunoSEQ multiplex PCR; TCRdb holds only in-frame clones, not every one. The table lists approximately 81,000 clones, approximately 94% of them singletons. Trimming pared 7 bases from V and 4 bases from J, leaving 10 bases between. The CDR3 loop spans 13 amino acids. CDR1 and CDR2 (germline): MNHNS, SASEGT. Sequencing was carried out using blood. The TCR originated in a woman under 30 in good health. The gene calls are TRBV6-1 and TRBJ1-4; D is unclear. CDR3 DNA sequence: TGTGCCAGCAAAATTTTGGGTAATGAAAAACTGTTTTTT. Translating gives CASKILGNEKLFF.